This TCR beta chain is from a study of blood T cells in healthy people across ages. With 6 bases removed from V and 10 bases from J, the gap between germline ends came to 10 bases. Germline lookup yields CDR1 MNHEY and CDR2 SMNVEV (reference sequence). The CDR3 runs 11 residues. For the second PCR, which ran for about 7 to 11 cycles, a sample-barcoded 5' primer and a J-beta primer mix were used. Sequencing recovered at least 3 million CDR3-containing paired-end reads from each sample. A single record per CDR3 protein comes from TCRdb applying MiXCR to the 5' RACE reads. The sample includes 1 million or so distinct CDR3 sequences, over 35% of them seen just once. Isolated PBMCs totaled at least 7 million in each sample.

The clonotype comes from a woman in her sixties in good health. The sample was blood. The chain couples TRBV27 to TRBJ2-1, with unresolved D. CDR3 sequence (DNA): TGTGCCAGCAGCCACGCGCGGGAGCAGTTCTTC. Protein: CASSHAREQFF.